Below, 29 T cell receptor beta chains from the same sample are listed, as sequenced in a study of beta chain features in type 1 diabetes. Every isolated RNA sample was fully reverse transcribed, so sequencing captured expressed TCRB transcripts. Clones were sequenced by immunoSEQ multiplex PCR, and TCRdb holds only the in-frame ones, with some missing. The table has about 320,000 clones, about 15% seen once. Sequenced material: central memory CD4+ T cells from blood. Receptor source: a man between 25 and 39 years old in good health.

This clone showed up just a few times. The V and J genes are TRBV27 and TRBJ2-1; a possible D gene is TRBD1 (6 bases). The CDR3 has 15 residues. Germline CDR1 is MNHEY and CDR2 is SMNVEV (reference sequence). V was pared by 3 bases and J by 3 bases, with 12 bases between. DNA for the CDR3: TGTGCCAGCAGTTTGCGACAGGCCCTCTACAATGAGCAGTTCTTC. Its translation is CASSLRQALYNEQFF.

Remarks on this clone: Other DNA sequences in this sample translate to the same CDR3. The chain combines TRBV11-3 with TRBJ2-3; D gene unclear. CDR1 SGHNT and CDR2 YENEEA come from the germline V gene. The CDR3 contains 12 residues. The V and J ends lost 1 base and 4 bases respectively, with 3 bases between them. The chain's CDR3 is CASSLVSDTQYF. In nucleotides, the CDR3 is TGTGCCAGCAGCTTAGTCTCAGATACGCAGTATTTT.

This clone was recorded a few times. The chain has TRBV2 and TRBJ1-1; 7 bases are shared with TRBD1. Germline assignment: CDR1 SNHLY and CDR2 FYNNEI. The CDR3 runs to 12 residues. The ends lost 11 bases at V and 8 bases at J; junction bases unmatched: 11. CDR3 loop: CAARTGPGEAFF. The CDR3 DNA reads as TGTGCCGCTAGGACAGGCCCCGGCGAAGCTTTCTTT.

This clone was seen more than once but under ten times. The V call is TRBV11-3, the J call TRBJ2-3; 7 bases agree with TRBD2. The CDR3 length is 17 residues. After removal of 2 bases from V and 5 bases from J, the junction contained 13 bases not matched to a gene. Germline V gene data show CDR1 as SGHNT and CDR2 as YENEEA. The CDR3 is CASSLLSRGGPGDTQYF. The CDR3 nucleotides read TGTGCCAGCAGCTTACTATCTCGGGGAGGGCCTGGAGATACGCAGTATTTT. Full variable domain (rest looked up from reference TRBV11-3 and TRBJ2-3): EAGVVQSPRYKIIEKKQPVAFWCNPISGHNTLYWYLQNLGQGPELLIRYENEEAVDDSQLPKDRFSAERLKGVDSTLKIQPAELGDSAVYLCASSLLSRGGPGDTQYFGPGTRLTVL.

CDR3 in amino acids: CASSSYRASNTGELFF. CDR3 DNA: TGTGCCAGCAGTTCCTACAGGGCATCGAACACCGGGGAGCTGTTTTTT. The genes are TRBV27 and TRBJ2-2, with a possible D match to TRBD1 (6 bases). Germline V CDR1 and CDR2: MNHEY, SMNVEV (reference sequence). This CDR3 region has 16 residues. The V end was cut by 4 bases, the J end by 0 bases, with 12 bases between.

This clone has more than one count but fewer than ten. This chain uses TRBV5-4 with TRBJ2-1; 10 bases fit TRBD2. Germline CDR1 SGHNT, CDR2 YYREEE (reference sequence). The CDR3 sequence is 17 residues long. Losses at the gene ends were 4 bases for V and 7 bases for J; bases not matched to a gene: 14. The CDR3 here is CASSQPQAGGAVNEQFF. CDR3 coding DNA: TGTGCCAGCAGCCAACCCCAAGCGGGAGGGGCTGTAAATGAGCAGTTCTTC.

In its sample, this clone was seen a few times. The chain recombines TRBV7-6 with TRBJ2-1; 8 bases fit TRBD2. This CDR3 is built from 15 residues. Germline CDR1 reads SGHVS; CDR2 reads FNYEAQ. The junction had 8 bases not matched to a gene; V was cut back by 1 base and J by 9 bases. The DNA for the CDR3 is TGTGCCAGCAGCTTAGTCGCCGGGGGGGCAGGTGAGCAGTTCTTC. This translates into CASSLVAGGAGEQFF.

This clone was seen a few times. CDR3 sequence: CASSTHSLAGLGTDTQYF. The CDR3 DNA reads as TGTGCCAGCAGCACCCATTCCTTAGCGGGACTTGGCACAGATACGCAGTATTTT. The rearrangement links TRBV13 to TRBJ2-3, with TRBD2 matching over 8 bases. Germline CDR1 reads PRHDT; CDR2 reads FYEKMQ (reference sequence). The CDR3 totals 18 residues. The J segment lost 1 base and the V segment lost 5 bases, leaving 14 bases of the junction unmatched.

Of note for this clone: The same CDR3 also results from other DNA sequences found in this sample. This chain connects TRBV19 to TRBJ2-3, with D possibly matching TRBD1 (6 bases). The germline V gene encodes CDR1 LNHDA and CDR2 SQIVND (reference sequence). CDR3 length: 13 amino acids. V gave up 4 bases and J gave up 1 base, with 6 bases separating them. The CDR3 DNA follows: TGTGCCAGTAGTACAGGGGGCACAGATACGCAGTATTTT. This sequence encodes CASSTGGTDTQYF.

The sample holds a few counts of this clone. This sequence may be a read error, since a much larger clone differs from it by one base. The same CDR3 is also encoded by other DNA sequences in this sample. The chain carries TRBV7-2 and TRBJ2-5, with 7 bases fitting TRBD2. Germline V gives CDR1 SGHTA, CDR2 FQGNSA. Unmatched junction bases numbered 1, after V lost 2 bases and J lost 4 bases. This CDR3 region has 13 residues. The CDR3 DNA is TGTGCCAGCAGCTTAAGGGAGGGAGAGACCCAGTACTTC. It specifies CASSLREGETQYF.

The chain joins TRBV18 to TRBJ1-1; tentative D call: TRBD1 (5 bases). The germline CDR1 and CDR2 sequences are KGHSH and LQKENI. The CDR3 sequence is 14 residues long. The V and J ends lost 1 base and 1 base respectively, with 7 bases between them. The CDR3 region is CASSPQGTNTEAFF. DNA of the CDR3: TGTGCCAGCTCACCACAGGGGACGAACACTGAAGCTTTCTTT.

The chain carries TRBV6-5 and TRBJ1-2; maybe TRBD1 (5 bases). V was trimmed by 2 bases and J by 5 bases, leaving 15 bases between them. The CDR3 extends over 15 amino acids. Germline CDR1 MNHEY, CDR2 SVGAGI. CDR3 nucleotides: TGTGCCAGCAGTTACGGTCAGGGCTTGGCATATGGCTACACCTTC. Protein product: CASSYGQGLAYGYTF.

A note on this clone: The sample contains more than one DNA sequence encoding this CDR3. The J gene is TRBJ2-3, the V gene TRBV4-2; D might be TRBD2 (5 bases). The germline CDR1 and CDR2 sequences are LGHNA and YNFKEQ. V was shortened by 4 bases and J by 3 bases, with 11 bases between the two germline ends. The CDR3 is 14 residues long. The CDR3 DNA reads TGTGCCAGCAGCCCAAACCGGGAAACAGATACGCAGTATTTT. Encoded protein: CASSPNRETDTQYF.

The chain couples TRBV7-9 to TRBJ1-5; TRBD1 might be the D (6 bases). Germline values: CDR1 SEHNR, CDR2 FQNEAQ (reference sequence). The length of the CDR3 is 15 residues. The V gene lost 1 base and the J gene lost 6 bases, with 13 bases spanning the gap. The chain's CDR3 is CASSLGQAGVQPQHF. The CDR3 DNA sequence: TGTGCCAGCAGCTTAGGACAGGCGGGCGTTCAGCCCCAGCATTTT.

The V and J genes are TRBV5-1 and TRBJ2-7, with 9 bases aligning to TRBD1. The CDR3 spans 14 residues. Germline assignment: CDR1 SGHRS and CDR2 YFSETQ. Unmatched junction bases numbered 5, after V lost 1 base and J lost 6 bases. CDR3 bases: TGCGCCAGCAGCTTGACGGGACAGGGTGGCGAGCAGTACTTC. This codes for CASSLTGQGGEQYF.

The J gene is TRBJ2-5, the V gene TRBV10-3, with D hard to call. The V end lost 2 bases, the J end lost 4 bases, and 17 bases lay between the germline ends. The length of the CDR3 is 16 residues. Per the germline V gene, CDR1 is ENHRY and CDR2 is SYGVKD. The CDR3 spells CAISEGGGRDLETQYF. The CDR3 nucleotides read TGTGCCATCAGTGAGGGTGGTGGCCGAGACCTAGAGACCCAGTACTTC.

The J gene is TRBJ2-1, the V gene TRBV2, with 7 bases that match TRBD2. V shed 7 bases, J shed 9 bases, and the junction held 3 bases outside the gene matches. The germline V gene encodes CDR1 SNHLY and CDR2 FYNNEI. There are 11 residues in the CDR3. The CDR3 bases are TGTGCCAGCACGGTAGCGGGTGAGCAGTTCTTC. Protein product: CASTVAGEQFF.

This clone was recorded at least ten times. The CDR3 DNA reads TGTGCCAGCAGCTTAGGGACATCTGGCGGGGGGTTCCATGAGCAGTTCTTC. Translation gives CASSLGTSGGGFHEQFF. The V and J genes are TRBV7-7 and TRBJ2-1; 8 nucleotides match TRBD2. The CDR3 spans 17 residues. J lost 8 bases, V lost 1 base, and 13 bases had no gene match. Germline CDR1 is SSHAT and CDR2 is FNYEAQ (reference sequence).

This clone was seen only a few times. The chain recombines TRBV5-1 with TRBJ2-7; D call uncertain. Germline V gene lookup returns CDR1 SGHRS and CDR2 YFSETQ. The V end lost 4 bases, the J end lost 5 bases, and 19 bases lay between the germline ends. CDR3 size: 15 residues. The chain's CDR3 is CASSPDAHWPNEQYV. The CDR3 DNA sequence: TGCGCCAGCAGCCCAGATGCACACTGGCCCAACGAGCAGTACGTC.

This clone was observed a few times. The chain couples TRBV21-1 to TRBJ1-5. TRBV21-1 is classified as a pseudogene. The CDR3 has 19 amino acids. DNA of the CDR3: TGTGCCAGCCTTCATCCCCGGGCTGATGTCTCCTATAGCAATCAGCCCCAGCATTTT. Translating gives CASLHPRADVSYSNQPQHF.

J is TRBJ2-1 and V is TRBV4-2; D is unresolved. Germline lookup yields CDR1 LGHNA and CDR2 YNFKEQ. With 0 bases removed from V and 7 bases from J, the gap between germline ends came to 4 bases. CDR3 length: 12 residues. CDR3 nucleotides: TGTGCCAGCAGCCAAGATCGAAATGAGCAGTTCTTC. This gives the protein CASSQDRNEQFF.

The rearrangement joins TRBV11-2 to TRBJ2-7; D is undetermined. V dropped 2 bases and J dropped 4 bases, with 3 bases sitting between them. CDR1 and CDR2 from the germline V gene are SGHAT and FQNNGV. The CDR3 extends over 11 amino acids. The CDR3 loop is CASSLRYEQYF. Here the CDR3 DNA reads TGTGCCAGCAGCTTAAGGTACGAGCAGTACTTC.

On this clone: Other DNA sequences from this sample encode an identical CDR3 as well. The chain couples TRBV5-1 to TRBJ1-4; maybe TRBD1 (6 bases). Germline-derived CDR1 and CDR2 are SGHRS and YFSETQ. This CDR3 has 13 residues. V lost 0 bases, J lost 11 bases, and 11 bases lay in between. CDR3 sequence reads: CASSLEQGGKLFF. In DNA form, the CDR3 reads TGCGCCAGCAGCTTGGAACAGGGAGGGAAACTGTTTTTT.

Written as DNA, the CDR3 is TGTGCCAGCAGTTACCCACTCCTCGGGACCCAGTACTTC. Protein product: CASSYPLLGTQYF. The J gene is TRBJ2-5, the V gene TRBV6-6, with D unresolved. This CDR3 is 13 amino acids long. V lost 2 bases and J 7 bases, leaving 11 bases between the germline ends. CDR1 and CDR2 (germline): MNHNY, SVGAGI (reference sequence).

The sample holds a few counts of this clone. The chain has TRBV6-5 and TRBJ2-5, with 10 bases identical to TRBD1. V lost 5 bases, J lost 4 bases, and 1 base stayed unmatched. Germline V CDR1 and CDR2: MNHEY, SVGAGI. The CDR3 consists of 13 residues. The CDR3 protein is CASSRTGGETQYF. CDR3 nucleotides: TGTGCCAGCAGTAGGACAGGGGGAGAGACCCAGTACTTC.

The rearrangement joins TRBV9 to TRBJ1-3, with D unresolved. This CDR3 has 16 residues. Germline CDR1 SGDLS, CDR2 YYNGEE. The V gene lost 3 bases and the J gene lost 0 bases, with 13 bases spanning the gap. CDR3: CASSGKLGSSGNTIYF. The CDR3 DNA reads as TGTGCCAGCAGCGGTAAGCTTGGGTCCTCTGGAAACACCATATATTTT.

This clone showed up just once. The chain uses TRBV29-1 and TRBJ2-6; tentatively, D is TRBD1 (5 bases). V lost 6 bases to trimming and J lost 1 base, with 13 bases between them. The CDR3 is 15 residues long. Germline V gene sequence: CDR1 SQVTM, CDR2 ANQGSEA. Here the CDR3 DNA reads TGCAGCGTGCAGGGTTCAAGGTCTGGGGCCAACGTCCTGACTTTC. Translated, it gives CSVQGSRSGANVLTF. The full variable domain, completed using reference TRBV29-1 and TRBJ2-6, is SAVISQKPSRDICQRGTSLTIQCQVDSQVTMMFWYRQQPGQSLTLIATANQGSEATYESGFVIDKFPISRPNLTFSTLTVSNMSPEDSSIYLCSVQGSRSGANVLTFGAGSRLTVL.

This clone was counted a few times. CDR3 protein: CASSPPGQGNYGYTF. CDR3 nucleotides: TGTGCCAGCAGCCCGCCGGGACAGGGGAACTATGGCTACACCTTC. The chain uses TRBV7-9 and TRBJ1-2, with TRBD1 matching 10 bases. The CDR3 is made up of 15 amino acids. V shed 5 bases, J shed 2 bases, and the junction held 5 bases outside the gene matches. Germline V lookup: CDR1 SEHNR, CDR2 FQNEAQ (reference sequence).

V gene TRBV7-2 combines with J gene TRBJ1-1, with D tentatively TRBD1 (6 bases). The ends were cut back, 0 bases at V and 4 bases at J, with 15 bases in the middle. The V gene's germline CDR1 is SGHTA and CDR2 FQGNSA. The length of the CDR3 is 16 residues. The CDR3 coding sequence is TGTGCCAGCAGCTTAGCTGCCAGGGTACAGGGCACTGAAGCTTTCTTT. Protein product: CASSLAARVQGTEAFF.